Listed here are 15 T cell receptor beta chains from one sample, sequenced in a study of blood T cells in healthy people across ages. PCR was performed a second time for roughly 7 to 12 cycles using a sample-barcoded 5' primer and a J-beta primer mix. TCRdb re-called the 5' RACE reads through MiXCR, storing one row per CDR3 protein. This table holds approximately 600,000 distinct CDR3 sequences, 58% found once. What was sequenced was blood. The receptor set was obtained from a man aged 55 to 70 in good health.

There are a few counts of this clonotype. The chain carries TRBV12-3 or TRBV12-4 and TRBJ2-5, with 8 bases fitting TRBD2. The CDR3 length is 16 residues. V was clipped by 6 bases and J by 1 base; unmatched bases: 10. CDR3 in amino acids: CASSQPGLDPQETQYF. In DNA form, the CDR3 reads TGTGCCAGCAGCCAACCGGGACTAGATCCCCAAGAGACCCAGTACTTC.

The gene calls are TRBV9 and TRBJ1-1, with 9 bases lining up with TRBD1. CDR3 size: 16 residues. The V and J ends lost 4 bases and 6 bases, in that order; junction bases with no gene match: 13. The germline V gene encodes CDR1 SGDLS and CDR2 YYNGEE. The chain's CDR3 is CASSKRGDRAVPEAFF. CDR3 sequence (DNA): TGTGCCAGCAGCAAAAGGGGGGACAGGGCGGTCCCTGAAGCTTTCTTT.

This clonotype was observed a few times. The V call is TRBV18, the J call TRBJ2-7, with unresolved D. The CDR3 totals 14 residues. CDR1 is KGHSH and CDR2 is LQKENI in the germline V gene. Trimming cost V 3 bases and J 4 bases, with 13 bases left between them. The CDR3 loop reads CASSPWTRPYEQYF. The CDR3 bases are TGTGCCAGCTCACCTTGGACCCGTCCGTACGAGCAGTACTTC.

In this sample, this clonotype turned up a few times. This chain joins TRBV6-1 and TRBJ1-5; 8 positions agree with TRBD1. The trim removed 6 bases at V and 1 base at J, leaving 5 bases unmatched. Germline loops: CDR1 MNHNS, CDR2 SASEGT. CDR3 length equals 15 residues. CDR3 coding DNA: TGTGCCAGCAGGGGGGGACAGGTGAGCAATCAGCCCCAGCATTTT. This encodes CASRGGQVSNQPQHF.

This clonotype occurred once. The chain recombines TRBV27 with TRBJ2-5, with 8 positions matching TRBD1. Trimming took 5 bases from V and 4 from J; bases not matched to a gene: 9. This CDR3 is built from 15 residues. From germline, CDR1 is MNHEY and CDR2 SMNVEV (reference sequence). As DNA, the CDR3 is TGTGCCAGCAGTCCCCGACAGGGGAGGTTAGAGACCCAGTACTTC. This gives the protein CASSPRQGRLETQYF.

The V and J genes are TRBV18 and TRBJ1-2; TRBD1 aligns across 9 bases. Germline V gene sequence: CDR1 KGHSH, CDR2 LQKENI. The CDR3 runs 14 residues. J lost 5 bases, V lost 0 bases, and 1 base had no gene match. In DNA form, the CDR3 reads TGTGCCAGCTCACCACCAGGACAGGGGTATGGCTACACCTTC. It specifies CASSPPGQGYGYTF.

The chain links TRBV5-1 to TRBJ2-2; tentatively, D is TRBD2 (7 bases). V gave up 1 base and J gave up 4 bases, with 14 bases separating them. The germline V gene has CDR1 SGHRS and CDR2 YFSETQ. This CDR3 has 16 residues. This CDR3 reads CASSLTGGLPTGELFF. CDR3 bases: TGCGCCAGCAGCTTGACGGGGGGCCTCCCCACCGGGGAGCTGTTTTTT.

This clonotype was seen only once. V gene TRBV7-2 combines with J gene TRBJ2-7, with D possibly matching TRBD2 (5 bases). The ends were cut back, 5 bases at V and 10 bases at J, with 18 bases in the middle. The CDR3 covers 13 residues. Germline V gene sequence: CDR1 SGHTA, CDR2 FQGNSA. In DNA, the CDR3 is TGTGCCAGCAGCCCTAGGAGGAGAGAGGCCCAGTACTTC. Encoded protein: CASSPRRREAQYF.

This chain connects TRBV12-3 or TRBV12-4 to TRBJ1-4, with D hard to call. This CDR3 is built from 15 residues. V was clipped by 1 base and J by 6 bases, with 12 bases between them. The DNA of the CDR3 is TGTGCCAGCAGTTTAGAGCGGGGAGCGTATGAAAAACTGTTTTTT. Encoded protein: CASSLERGAYEKLFF.

The chain carries TRBV11-2 and TRBJ2-5; D is uncertain. The CDR3 spans 15 residues. Trimming removed 4 bases at V and 5 bases at J, with 17 bases between. From germline, CDR1 is SGHAT and CDR2 FQNNGV. The CDR3 region is CASSSTVGLGETQYF. The CDR3 DNA sequence: TGTGCCAGCAGCTCAACAGTTGGATTAGGCGAGACCCAGTACTTC.

The chain recombines TRBV27 with TRBJ1-5; no clear D gene. Germline CDR1 reads MNHEY; CDR2 reads SMNVEV (reference sequence). The CDR3 is made up of 15 amino acids. The V and J ends lost 5 bases and 3 bases respectively, with 14 bases between them. The CDR3 region is CASSQVSASNQPQHF. In nucleotides, the CDR3 is TGTGCCAGCAGTCAGGTTTCCGCCTCCAATCAGCCCCAGCATTTT.

The CDR3 DNA follows: TGTGCCAGCAGCGGCGGGGGGGGTACGGCTTCACCCCTCCACTTT. Protein product: CASSGGGGTASPLHF. This chain joins TRBV9 and TRBJ1-6; D might be TRBD1 (5 bases). Germline values: CDR1 SGDLS, CDR2 YYNGEE. Trimming cost V 3 bases and J 9 bases, with 16 bases left between them. The CDR3 length is 15 residues.

This clonotype was counted only a few times. The chain employs TRBV29-1 and TRBJ2-5; 9 bases are a match to TRBD2. V trimming: 4 bases; J trimming: 0 bases; junction bases outside the gene matches: 9. Germline lookup yields CDR1 SQVTM and CDR2 ANQGSEA. This CDR3 comprises 16 residues. The CDR3 nucleotides read TGCAGCGTTGGAGGGTTGAAGCGGGGGGACCAAGAGACCCAGTACTTC. Translated, it gives CSVGGLKRGDQETQYF.

The chain joins TRBV5-1 to TRBJ1-4, with no clear D. From germline, CDR1 is SGHRS and CDR2 YFSETQ. The CDR3 covers 13 residues. Trimming removed 2 bases at V and 7 bases at J, with 9 bases between. The CDR3 coding sequence is TGCGCCAGCAGCTTCGGGAGCGGTGAAAAACTGTTTTTT. It specifies CASSFGSGEKLFF.

This clonotype was seen more than once but under ten times. The chain links TRBV28 to TRBJ2-5; tentative D call: TRBD2 (6 bases). Germline-derived CDR1 and CDR2 are MDHEN and SYDVKM. The CDR3 is 12 amino acids. Trimming took off 4 bases at V and 5 bases at J, with 8 bases between the two ends. The CDR3 loop is CASSSSVETQYF. CDR3 in DNA: TGTGCCAGCAGTTCTAGCGTCGAGACCCAGTACTTC.